The rows below give T cell receptor beta chains drawn from one sample of a study of shared clonotypes between healthy human individuals. Generated by immunoSEQ multiplex PCR, the TCRdb table keeps only in-frame clones and is missing some. The sample yields more than 1,200,000 clones, around 98.5% seen once. Sequenced sample: naive CD4+ T cells sorted from blood. These receptors were obtained from a man in his thirties or forties in good health. Both conserved end residues are part of each CDR3. D genes are given only for firm matches. Only some rows state a clone size, as once, few, many or a class for expanded clones.

d_gene	v_gene	abundance	j_gene	CDR3aa	CDR3nt
-	TRBV28	-	TRBJ2-1	CASSLSSLYSLGNEQFF	TGTGCCAGCAGTTTATCGAGCCTTTACTCCCTGGGGAATGAGCAGTTCTTC
TRBD1	TRBV18	-	TRBJ1-3	CASSRDRDNSGNTIYF	TGTGCCAGCTCACGGGACAGGGATAACTCTGGAAACACCATATATTTT
-	TRBV7-9	-	TRBJ2-3	CASGREYF	TGTGCCAGCGGGCGGGAGTATTTT
-	TRBV19	-	TRBJ2-5	CASSITSSSKETQYF	TGTGCCAGTAGTATCACCAGTTCATCCAAAGAGACCCAGTACTTC
TRBD1	TRBV10-2	once	TRBJ2-2	CASSLTGDTGELFF	TGCGCCAGCAGTCTGACAGGGGACACCGGGGAGCTGTTTTTT
-	TRBV6-5	-	TRBJ2-7	CASTGGYEQYF	TGTGCCAGCACAGGGGGGTACGAGCAGTACTTC
-	TRBV28	-	TRBJ1-2	CASSGRSYTF	TGTGCCAGCAGCGGCAGAAGCTACACCTTC
-	TRBV29-1	-	TRBJ2-6	CSVPYKGANVLTF	TGCAGCGTCCCTTACAAAGGGGCCAACGTCCTGACTTTC
TRBD2	TRBV10-1	-	TRBJ2-1	CASSGTSGRDYNEQFF	TGCGCCAGCAGTGGGACTAGCGGGAGGGACTACAATGAGCAGTTCTTC
-	TRBV11-2	few	TRBJ2-1	CASGWLYNEQFF	TGTGCCAGCGGGTGGTTGTACAATGAGCAGTTCTTC
-	TRBV7-9	-	TRBJ1-5	CASSLGDRNQPQHF	TGTGCCAGCAGCTTAGGGGACCGAAATCAGCCCCAGCATTTT
TRBD1	TRBV7-9	-	TRBJ2-7	CASSIDRVAHYEQYF	TGTGCCAGCAGCATAGACAGGGTCGCTCACTACGAGCAGTACTTC
-	TRBV6-1	-	TRBJ1-1	CASSRTPGDTEAFF	TGTGCCAGCAGCAGGACACCCGGGGACACTGAAGCTTTCTTT
-	TRBV4-1	-	TRBJ2-5	CASSLVDF	TGCGCCAGCAGCCTGGTCGACTTC
-	TRBV5-1	-	TRBJ1-1	CASSLANGLNTEAFF	TGCGCCAGCAGCTTGGCCAACGGGCTGAACACTGAAGCTTTCTTT
TRBD2	TRBV7-2	-	TRBJ2-3	CASSKPRAGGPSTDTQYF	TGTGCCAGCAGTAAACCGAGGGCGGGAGGGCCGAGCACAGATACGCAGTATTTT
TRBD1	TRBV18	-	TRBJ1-2	CASSPLRGPGYGYTF	TGTGCCAGCTCACCACTGAGGGGGCCGGGCTATGGCTACACCTTC